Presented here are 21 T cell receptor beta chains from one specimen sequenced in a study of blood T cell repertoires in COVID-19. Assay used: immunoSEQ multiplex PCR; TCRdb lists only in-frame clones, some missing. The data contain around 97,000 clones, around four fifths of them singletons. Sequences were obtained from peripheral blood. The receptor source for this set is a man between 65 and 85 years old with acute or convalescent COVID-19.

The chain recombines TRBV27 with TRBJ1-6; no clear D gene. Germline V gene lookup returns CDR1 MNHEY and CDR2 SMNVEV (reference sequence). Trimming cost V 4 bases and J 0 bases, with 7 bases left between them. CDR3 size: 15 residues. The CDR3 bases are TGTGCCAGCAGTTCGGGGAGCTCCTATAATTCACCCCTCCACTTT. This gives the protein CASSSGSSYNSPLHF.

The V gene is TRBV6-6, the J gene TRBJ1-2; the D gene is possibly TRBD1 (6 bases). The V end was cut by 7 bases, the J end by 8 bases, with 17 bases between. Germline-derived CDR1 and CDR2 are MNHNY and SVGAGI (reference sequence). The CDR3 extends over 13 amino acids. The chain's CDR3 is CASKQGPGIGYTF. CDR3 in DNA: TGTGCCAGCAAACAGGGACCAGGGATAGGCTACACCTTC.

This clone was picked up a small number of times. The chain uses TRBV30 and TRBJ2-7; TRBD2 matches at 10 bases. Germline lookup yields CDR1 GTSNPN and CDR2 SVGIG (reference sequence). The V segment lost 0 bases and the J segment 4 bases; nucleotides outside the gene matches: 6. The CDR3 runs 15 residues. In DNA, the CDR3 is TGTGCCTGGAGTGTATCGGGGACTAGCGTTTACGAGCAGTACTTC. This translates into CAWSVSGTSVYEQYF. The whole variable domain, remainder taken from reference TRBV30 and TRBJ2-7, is SQTIHQWPATLVQPVGSPLSLECTVEGTSNPNLYWYRQAAGRGLQLLFYSVGIGQISSEVPQNLSASRPQDRQFILSSKKLLLSDSGFYLCAWSVSGTSVYEQYFGPGTRLTVT.

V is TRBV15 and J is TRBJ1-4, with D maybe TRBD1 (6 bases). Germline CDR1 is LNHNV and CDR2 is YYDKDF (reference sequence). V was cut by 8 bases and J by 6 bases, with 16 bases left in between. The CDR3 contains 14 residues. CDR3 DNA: TGTGCCACCGAACGCACAGGGTCTCATGAAAAACTGTTTTTT. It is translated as CATERTGSHEKLFF. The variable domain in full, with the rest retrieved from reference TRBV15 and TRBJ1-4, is DAMVIQNPRYQVTQFGKPVTLSCSQTLNHNVMYWYQQKSSQAPKLLFHYYDKDFNNEADTPDNFQSRRPNTSFCFLDIRSPGLGDTAMYLCATERTGSHEKLFFGSGTQLSVL.

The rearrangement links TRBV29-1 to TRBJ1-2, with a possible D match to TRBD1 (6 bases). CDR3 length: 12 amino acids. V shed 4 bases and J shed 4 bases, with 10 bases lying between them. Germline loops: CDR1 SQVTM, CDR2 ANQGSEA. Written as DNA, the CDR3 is TGCAGCGTTGGTTCCAGGGGCTATGGCTACACCTTC. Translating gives CSVGSRGYGYTF.

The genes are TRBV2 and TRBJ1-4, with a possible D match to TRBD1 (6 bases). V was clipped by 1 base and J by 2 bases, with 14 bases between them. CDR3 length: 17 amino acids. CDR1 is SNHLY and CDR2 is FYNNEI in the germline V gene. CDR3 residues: CASSEVPGGATNEKLFF. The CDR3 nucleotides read TGTGCCAGCAGTGAAGTCCCGGGGGGCGCGACTAATGAAAAACTGTTTTTT.

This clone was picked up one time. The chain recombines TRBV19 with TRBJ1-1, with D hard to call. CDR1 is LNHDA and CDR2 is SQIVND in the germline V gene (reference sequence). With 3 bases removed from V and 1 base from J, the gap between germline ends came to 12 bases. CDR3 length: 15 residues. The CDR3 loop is CASSIRTAGNTEAFF. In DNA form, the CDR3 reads TGTGCCAGTAGTATTCGGACGGCGGGGAACACTGAAGCTTTCTTT.

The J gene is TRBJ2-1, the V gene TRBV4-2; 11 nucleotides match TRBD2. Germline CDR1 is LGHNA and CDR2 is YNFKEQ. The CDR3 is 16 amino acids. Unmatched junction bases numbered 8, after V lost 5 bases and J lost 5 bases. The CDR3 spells CASSFRLAGLDNEQFF. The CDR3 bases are TGTGCCAGCAGCTTTCGACTAGCGGGACTAGACAATGAGCAGTTCTTC.

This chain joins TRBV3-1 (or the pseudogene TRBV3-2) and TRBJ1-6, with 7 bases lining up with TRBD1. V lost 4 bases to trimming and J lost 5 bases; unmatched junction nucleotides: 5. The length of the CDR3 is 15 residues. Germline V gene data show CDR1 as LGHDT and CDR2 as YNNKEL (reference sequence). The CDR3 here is CASSLGTAHNSPLHF. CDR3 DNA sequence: TGTGCCAGCAGCCTGGGGACAGCTCATAATTCACCCCTCCACTTT.

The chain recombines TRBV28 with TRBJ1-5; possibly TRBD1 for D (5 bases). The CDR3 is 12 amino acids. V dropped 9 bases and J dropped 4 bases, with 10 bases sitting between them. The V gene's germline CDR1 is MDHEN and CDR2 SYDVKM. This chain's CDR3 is CASQGLNQPQHF. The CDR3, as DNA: TGTGCCAGTCAGGGACTTAATCAGCCCCAGCATTTT.

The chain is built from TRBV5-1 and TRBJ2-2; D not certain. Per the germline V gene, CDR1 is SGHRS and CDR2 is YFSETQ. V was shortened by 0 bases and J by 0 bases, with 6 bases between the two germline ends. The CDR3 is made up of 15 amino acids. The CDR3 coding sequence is TGCGCCAGCAGCTTGGACAGACCGAACACCGGGGAGCTGTTTTTT. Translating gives CASSLDRPNTGELFF. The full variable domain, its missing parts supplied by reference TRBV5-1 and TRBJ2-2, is KAGVTQTPRYLIKTRGQQVTLSCSPISGHRSVSWYQQTPGQGLQFLFEYFSETQRNKGNFPGRFSGRQFSNSRSEMNVSTLELGDSALYLCASSLDRPNTGELFFGEGSRLTVL.

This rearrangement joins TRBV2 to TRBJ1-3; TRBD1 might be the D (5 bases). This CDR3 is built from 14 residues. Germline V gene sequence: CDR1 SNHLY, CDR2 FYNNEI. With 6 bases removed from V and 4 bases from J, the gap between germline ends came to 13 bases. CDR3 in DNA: TGTGCCAGCAGAGCAGGGTTGTACGGAAACACCATATATTTT. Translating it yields CASRAGLYGNTIYF.

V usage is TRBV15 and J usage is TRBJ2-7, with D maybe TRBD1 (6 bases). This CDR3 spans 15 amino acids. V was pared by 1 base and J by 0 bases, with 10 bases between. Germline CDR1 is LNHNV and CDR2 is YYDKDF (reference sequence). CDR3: CATSRGTATSYEQYF. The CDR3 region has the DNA TGTGCCACCAGCAGAGGGACAGCGACCTCCTACGAGCAGTACTTC.

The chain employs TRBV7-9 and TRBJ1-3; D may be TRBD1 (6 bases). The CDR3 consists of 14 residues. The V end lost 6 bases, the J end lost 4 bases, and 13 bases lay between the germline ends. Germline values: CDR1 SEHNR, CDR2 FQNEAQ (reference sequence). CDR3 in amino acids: CASSRPGQGNTIYF. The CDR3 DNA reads TGTGCCAGCAGTCGACCGGGACAAGGAAACACCATATATTTT.

CDR3 coding DNA: TGTGCCACCAGCAGGTCCCGAGGGCTAGCAGAAGAGACCCAGTACTTC. Its protein is CATSRSRGLAEETQYF. The J gene is TRBJ2-5, the V gene TRBV15, with D possibly being TRBD2 (5 bases). The CDR3 has 16 amino acids. Between the trimmed V and J ends, which lost 3 bases and 3 bases, there was a span of 17 bases. Germline V gene lookup returns CDR1 LNHNV and CDR2 YYDKDF (reference sequence).

The CDR3 DNA reads as TGTGCCAGTTCGACAGGGATTGGAAACACCATATATTTT. It is translated as CASSTGIGNTIYF. V is TRBV25-1 and J is TRBJ1-3, with 7 bases identical to TRBD1. Germline CDR1 MGHDK, CDR2 SYGVNS. V was pared by 9 bases and J by 3 bases, with 5 bases of the junction left unmatched. The CDR3 covers 13 residues.

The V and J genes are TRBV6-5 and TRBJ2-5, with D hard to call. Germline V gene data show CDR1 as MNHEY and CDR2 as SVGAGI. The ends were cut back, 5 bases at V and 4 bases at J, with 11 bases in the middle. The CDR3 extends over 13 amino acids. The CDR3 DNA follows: TGTGCCAGCAGTAGAGCGAGTCGAGAGACCCAGTACTTC. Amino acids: CASSRASRETQYF.

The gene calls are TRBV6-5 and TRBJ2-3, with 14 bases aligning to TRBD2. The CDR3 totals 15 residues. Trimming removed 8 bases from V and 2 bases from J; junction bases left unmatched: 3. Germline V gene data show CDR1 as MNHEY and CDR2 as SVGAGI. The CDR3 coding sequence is TGTGCCAGCGCGACTAGCGGGAGGGCCACAGATACGCAGTATTTT. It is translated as CASATSGRATDTQYF.

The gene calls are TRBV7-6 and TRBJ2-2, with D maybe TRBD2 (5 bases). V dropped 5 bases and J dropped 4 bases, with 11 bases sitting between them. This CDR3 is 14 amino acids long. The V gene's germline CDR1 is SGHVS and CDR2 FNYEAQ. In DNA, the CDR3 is TGTGCCAGCAGCGTTGACTACCTCACCGGGGAGCTGTTTTTT. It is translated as CASSVDYLTGELFF.

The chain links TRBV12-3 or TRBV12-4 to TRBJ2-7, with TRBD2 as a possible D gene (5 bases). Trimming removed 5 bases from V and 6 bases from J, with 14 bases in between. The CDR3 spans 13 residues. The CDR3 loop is CASSREPSPEQYF. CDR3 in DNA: TGTGCCAGCAGTCGGGAACCGTCCCCCGAGCAGTACTTC.

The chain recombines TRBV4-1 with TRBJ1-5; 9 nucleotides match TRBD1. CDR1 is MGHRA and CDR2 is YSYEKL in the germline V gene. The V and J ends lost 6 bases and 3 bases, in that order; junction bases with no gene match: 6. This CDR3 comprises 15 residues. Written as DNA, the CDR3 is TGCGCCAGCAGTCCCACAGGGGGCAACAATCAGCCCCAGCATTTT. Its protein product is CASSPTGGNNQPQHF.